This is a list of T cell receptor beta chains from one sample in a study of cytomegalovirus exposure and HLA in healthy donors. Repertoires were generated with immunoSEQ multiplex PCR, while TCRdb's copy carries only in-frame clones and drops some. The table lists roughly 200,000 clones, about 78% of them singletons. The sequencing sample was made of PBMCs. The receptors derive from a man aged 60 to 69 in good health and CMV-seronegative. The CDR3 runs from the conserved cysteine through the conserved F or W. The D gene is left open where the match is weak. Expanded clones get a size class; other rows say once, few or many, or leave the size out.

d_gene	abundance	v_gene	j_gene	CDR3nt	CDR3aa
NA	few	TRBV9	TRBJ2-2	TGTGCCAGCAGCGTAGGTTCACAGGGAAACACCGGGGAGCTGTTTTTT	CASSVGSQGNTGELFF
TRBD1	NA	TRBV28	TRBJ2-5	TGTGCCAGCAGTCCTAATACAGGGGGGGAGACCCAGTACTTC	CASSPNTGGETQYF
NA	once	TRBV2	TRBJ2-1	TGTGCCAGCAGTGAAAAGCGAAGCTCCTACAATGAGCAGTTCTTC	CASSEKRSSYNEQFF
TRBD1	NA	TRBV27	TRBJ2-7	TGTGCCAGCAGGTTGACCCAGACAGGGTTGTACGAGCAGTACTTC	CASRLTQTGLYEQYF
TRBD1	NA	TRBV7-2	TRBJ1-2	TGTGCCAGCAGCTTTCGGACAGGGTCCGATGGCTACACCTTC	CASSFRTGSDGYTF
NA	NA	TRBV7-9	TRBJ1-1	TGTGCCAGCAGCTTAGCTTCCAGTTTTGCTTTCTTT	CASSLASSFAFF
NA	NA	TRBV6-1	TRBJ1-1	TGTGCCAGCAGTAGGAGGGAGAACACTGAAGCTTTCTTT	CASSRRENTEAFF
NA	NA	TRBV28	TRBJ1-5	TGTGCCAGCAGTTTGGGGGGTAGCAATCAGCCCCAGCATTTT	CASSLGGSNQPQHF
TRBD1	NA	TRBV6-1	TRBJ1-1	TGTGCCAGCAATGACGTAGGGGGCCCCACTGAAGCTTTCTTT	CASNDVGGPTEAFF
NA	once	TRBV30	TRBJ1-4	TGTGCCCGCGGTGAAACTAATGAAAAACTGTTTTTT	CARGETNEKLFF
NA	NA	TRBV30	TRBJ2-5	TGTGCCCGCAACGGCGGCGGGGAGACCCAGTACTTC	CARNGGGETQYF
TRBD1	NA	TRBV7-9	TRBJ1-2	TGTGCCAGCAGCTCCGGGACAGGGGACTATGGCTACACCTTC	CASSSGTGDYGYTF
NA	NA	TRBV10-2	TRBJ2-3	TGCGCCAGCAGTGACCGTGACAAGCCCACAGATACGCAGTATTTT	CASSDRDKPTDTQYF
TRBD2	NA	TRBV7-8	TRBJ2-1	TGTGCCAGCAGCCGTGGACTAGCGGGAGCGAGCTCCTACAATGAGCAGTTCTTC	CASSRGLAGASSYNEQFF
NA	NA	TRBV28	TRBJ1-1	TGTGCCAGCAGTTTTTCTATCCGACAGGACACTGAAGCTTTCTTT	CASSFSIRQDTEAFF
NA	few	TRBV29-1	TRBJ2-7	TGCAGCGCTAAGACAGCTACCTACGAGCAGTACTTC	CSAKTATYEQYF
TRBD1	NA	TRBV29-1	TRBJ1-1	TGCAGCGTTGAAGGGGGACAGGGGGCAAAAAAAGCTTTCTTT	CSVEGGQGAKKAFF
TRBD1	NA	TRBV12-5	TRBJ1-1	TGTGCTAGTGGGACAGGGATGAACACTGAAGCTTTCTTT	CASGTGMNTEAFF
NA	NA	TRBV14	TRBJ2-7	TGTGCCAGCAGCCAAGATTTTAGCTACGAGCAGTACTTC	CASSQDFSYEQYF
TRBD2	NA	TRBV7-2	TRBJ2-2	TGTGCCAGCAGCCCCCGAGGGTTAGCGGGAGTACCTGGGGAGCTGTTTTTT	CASSPRGLAGVPGELFF
NA	NA	TRBV5-1	TRBJ2-1	TGCGCCAGCAGCTTGGTTGGGAGGGGGGATAATGAGCAGTTCTTC	CASSLVGRGDNEQFF
TRBD2	NA	TRBV10-1	TRBJ2-7	TGCGCCAGGGACCCCATAGCGGGAGAGTGCGAGCAGTACTTC	CARDPIAGECEQYF
NA	NA	TRBV7-6	TRBJ2-2	TGTGCCAGCAGCTTAGCCGTGGCACTAACCGCCTCCACCGGGGAGCTGTTTTTT	CASSLAVALTASTGELFF
NA	NA	TRBV5-1	TRBJ2-7	TGCGCCAGCAGCTTGGACTCTCACGGTATAGAGCAGTACTTC	CASSLDSHGIEQYF
TRBD2	NA	TRBV10-2	TRBJ2-3	TGCGCCAGCAGGCTAGCGGGAGGCGGCACAGATACGCAGTATTTT	CASRLAGGGTDTQYF
TRBD1	NA	TRBV6-1	TRBJ2-3	TGTGCCAGCAGTGCAAGGGACAGGGGCACAGATACGCAGTATTTT	CASSARDRGTDTQYF
TRBD1	once	TRBV7-9	TRBJ1-2	TGTGCCAGCAGCTTGGCCGGGACAGGGATCGGCTACACCTTC	CASSLAGTGIGYTF
NA	NA	TRBV30	TRBJ2-7	TGTGCCTGGAGCGGACTCTACGAGCAGTACTTC	CAWSGLYEQYF
TRBD2	few	TRBV9	TRBJ2-5	TGTGCCAGCAGCGTAGGTCTAGCGGGGATCCTCCAAGAGACCCAGTACTTC	CASSVGLAGILQETQYF
NA	few	TRBV7-9	TRBJ2-7	TGTGCCAGCAGCTCCGGAGCCGGAGGCGAGCAGTACTTC	CASSSGAGGEQYF
TRBD2	few	TRBV4-2	TRBJ2-3	TGTGCCAGCAGCCCTCTGACTAGCGGGGGCACAGATACGCAGTATTTT	CASSPLTSGGTDTQYF
NA	once	TRBV6-1	TRBJ1-1	TGTGCCAGCAGCCGCCTAGATAACACTGAAGCTTTCTTT	CASSRLDNTEAFF
NA	NA	TRBV5-5	TRBJ2-1	TGTGCCAGCAGCTTAAGGTTAAGGGAGGTTGGGGGGCAGTTCTTC	CASSLRLREVGGQFF
NA	NA	TRBV18	TRBJ2-7	TGTGCCAGCTCACCACAATTGTCGGGAACCGGCTCCTACGAGCAGTACTTC	CASSPQLSGTGSYEQYF
NA	NA	TRBV6-5	TRBJ1-4	TGTGCCAGCGGACAGCGTGGGGGTAATGAAAAACTGTTTTTT	CASGQRGGNEKLFF
NA	NA	TRBV7-6	TRBJ2-3	TGTGCCAGCAGCTCTCAGCCGGGACACCCCACAGATACGCAGTATTTT	CASSSQPGHPTDTQYF
NA	NA	TRBV5-1	TRBJ1-3	TGCGCCAGCAGCTTGGAAGGGGCAGGGGACACCATATATTTT	CASSLEGAGDTIYF
NA	NA	TRBV10-1	TRBJ1-1	TGCGCCAGCGTCGGTCGAGGGCGGGGGAACACTGAAGCTTTCTTT	CASVGRGRGNTEAFF
NA	NA	TRBV27	TRBJ2-7	TGTGCCAGCAGTTTAGCGTCCAGGACAGCGAACGAGCAGTACTTC	CASSLASRTANEQYF
TRBD1	NA	TRBV19	TRBJ2-7	TGTGCCAGTAGTAACAGGGGGTCCCTCTACGAGCAGTACTTC	CASSNRGSLYEQYF
TRBD1	NA	TRBV7-2	TRBJ2-1	TGTGCCAGCAACTTACGACAGGGCGGAGGCAATGAGCAGTTCTTC	CASNLRQGGGNEQFF
TRBD1	NA	TRBV7-8	TRBJ1-3	TGTGCCAGCAGCTCCTACACCGGGACAGGGAACACCATATATTTT	CASSSYTGTGNTIYF
TRBD2	once	TRBV14	TRBJ2-2	TGTGCCAGCAGGGGAGCGGGAGGACGCACCGGGGAGCTGTTTTTT	CASRGAGGRTGELFF
NA	NA	TRBV29-1	TRBJ2-7	TGCAGCGTGACCGGACAGCTGGACTCCTACGAGCAGTACTTC	CSVTGQLDSYEQYF
NA	NA	TRBV27	TRBJ2-1	TGTGCCAGCAGTTCTTTCTCCTCACTAGCATATGAGCAGTTCTTC	CASSSFSSLAYEQFF
NA	NA	TRBV5-4	TRBJ2-5	TGTGCCAGCAGCTTGTCGGGGATACAAGAGACCCAGTACTTC	CASSLSGIQETQYF
TRBD2	NA	TRBV4-3	TRBJ2-5	TGCGCCAGCAGCCAAGGACTAGCGGGACAAGAGACCCAGTACTTC	CASSQGLAGQETQYF
TRBD1	few	TRBV5-1	TRBJ1-4	TGCGCCAGCAGCTTGTTAAGGGGGCCTACTAATGAAAAACTGTTTTTT	CASSLLRGPTNEKLFF
NA	NA	TRBV15	TRBJ2-1	TGTGCCACCAGCAGAGATGGTCTATCTGAGCAGTTCTTC	CATSRDGLSEQFF
TRBD2	NA	TRBV10-3	TRBJ2-1	TGTGCCGCCGCAGGGACTAGCGGGCTTAGGGAGCAGTTCTTC	CAAAGTSGLREQFF
NA	NA	TRBV19	TRBJ2-7	TGTGCCAGTAGTATCCCGGGACAAAGTTCCGAGCAGTACTTC	CASSIPGQSSEQYF
TRBD2	NA	TRBV28	TRBJ2-2	TGTGCCAGCAGTTTAACGGGAGGGGTCACCGGGGAGCTGTTTTTT	CASSLTGGVTGELFF
TRBD2	NA	TRBV7-3	TRBJ2-3	TGTGCCAGCAGCTCCGGGGGGAACCCAGATACGCAGTATTTT	CASSSGGNPDTQYF
TRBD1	NA	TRBV18	TRBJ1-1	TGTGCCAGCTCACCTCTCACCCTGGACAGGGACGGCCCTGAAGCTTTCTTT	CASSPLTLDRDGPEAFF
NA	NA	TRBV5-1	TRBJ2-2	TGCGCCAGCAGCCCCTTAGGGAGACCTACCTGGACCGGGGAGCTGTTTTTT	CASSPLGRPTWTGELFF
NA	once	TRBV27	TRBJ1-2	TGTGCCAGCAGTTTTACTACAGGGCGATCTTCTGGCTACACCTTC	CASSFTTGRSSGYTF
NA	NA	TRBV25-1	TRBJ1-1	TGTGCCAGCAGTGAATTCAGGTACGGCACTGAAGCTTTCTTT	CASSEFRYGTEAFF
TRBD1	once	TRBV27	TRBJ2-7	TGTGCCAGCAGTTTGGGACAGGGAGCCTACGAGCAGTACTTC	CASSLGQGAYEQYF
NA	NA	TRBV19	TRBJ1-5	TGTGCCAGTAGTCCCGGGGGGGGCAAGCAGCCCCAGCATTTT	CASSPGGGKQPQHF